This T cell receptor (beta chain) was profiled in a study of T cell changes during pregnancy in multiple sclerosis. TCRdb's copy holds only in-frame clones and misses some; the assay was immunoSEQ multiplex PCR. The top ten clones hold approximately 1% of a sample with 45,000 to 60,000 clones, 80% to 95% of them seen once. The CDR3 has 14 amino acids. CDR1 and CDR2 (germline): SNHLY, FYNNEI. V lost 6 bases, J lost 0 bases, and 4 bases stayed unmatched. This chain joins TRBV2 and TRBJ2-7; 8 bases are a match to TRBD2. The material sequenced was peripheral blood, taken after pregnancy. The clonotype originates from a female donor in good health, enrolled as a control in a pregnancy study. The CDR3 coding sequence is TGTGCCAGCAGGAGGAGCGGGAGCTCCTACGAGCAGTACTTC. Translating it yields CASRRSGSSYEQYF.